The 23 T cell receptor beta chains in this list originate from one sample, sequenced in a study of CD8 T cells in Susac syndrome. Roughly 0.45 to 1 ug RNA was reverse transcribed with random hexamers. One entry per CDR3 protein results from TCRdb running MiXCR on the immunoSEQ multiplex PCR reads. Seen here are 200,000 or so distinct CDR3 sequences, 90% to 95% observed once, and the top ten hold 0.085% to 0.095%. The material sequenced was CD4+ T cells from PBMCs. These TCRs come from a human donor with multiple sclerosis.

This clonotype is a singleton in its sample. The J gene is TRBJ2-4, the V gene TRBV2, with TRBD1 as a possible D gene (6 bases). The germline V gene encodes CDR1 SNHLY and CDR2 FYNNEI. Between the trimmed V and J ends, which lost 4 bases and 10 bases, there was a span of 11 bases. The CDR3 consists of 12 residues. The CDR3: CASSVTGLIQYF. The CDR3 region has the DNA TGTGCCAGCAGTGTTACAGGGTTAATTCAGTACTTC.

V usage is TRBV15 and J usage is TRBJ2-7; tentatively, D is TRBD1 (5 bases). Germline V CDR1 and CDR2: LNHNV, YYDKDF (reference sequence). The germline V and J ends were trimmed by 1 base and 5 bases, with 15 bases remaining between them. CDR3 size: 15 residues. The CDR3: CATSRGGSGSHEQYF. The DNA of the CDR3 is TGTGCCACCAGCAGAGGGGGATCAGGGTCCCACGAGCAGTACTTC.

V and J are TRBV11-2 and TRBJ2-1, with D perhaps TRBD2 (6 bases). Germline loops: CDR1 SGHAT, CDR2 FQNNGV. Trimming took off 3 bases at V and 7 bases at J, with 19 bases between the two ends. This CDR3 is built from 16 residues. This chain's CDR3 is CASSFKRLGVTNEQFF. CDR3 bases: TGTGCCAGCAGCTTTAAAAGACTAGGGGTAACGAATGAGCAGTTCTTC.

The V call is TRBV12-3 or TRBV12-4, the J call TRBJ1-4; 7 bases map to TRBD1. The CDR3 sequence is 15 residues long. The junction had 10 bases not matched to a gene; V was cut back by 8 bases and J by 4 bases. In DNA, the CDR3 is TGTGCCAGCCGTAGACAGGGCGCGGGTAATGAAAAACTGTTTTTT. Protein sequence: CASRRQGAGNEKLFF.

The rearrangement joins TRBV7-9 to TRBJ2-7; the D is unclear. CDR3 size: 13 residues. V lost 5 bases, J lost 5 bases, and 13 bases lay in between. Germline CDR1 and CDR2: SEHNR and FQNEAQ (reference sequence). The CDR3: CASSRVPPDEQYF. CDR3 coding DNA: TGTGCCAGCAGCCGAGTCCCTCCGGACGAGCAGTACTTC.

This sequence joins TRBV7-9 and TRBJ2-7; D is unclear. This CDR3 has 14 amino acids. The germline V gene encodes CDR1 SEHNR and CDR2 FQNEAQ (reference sequence). Trimming removed 0 bases at V and 5 bases at J, with 11 bases between. In nucleotides, the CDR3 is TGTGCCAGCAGCTTAGCAGAGTTCTCAGACGAGCAGTACTTC. Amino acid sequence: CASSLAEFSDEQYF.

J is TRBJ2-3 and V is TRBV12-3 or TRBV12-4; tentatively, D is TRBD1 or TRBD2 (6 bases each). The CDR3 runs 13 residues. Deletions cut 8 bases from V and 2 bases from J, with 11 bases between. CDR3 loop: CASRRGVTDTQYF. The CDR3 DNA reads TGTGCCAGCCGGAGGGGGGTCACAGATACGCAGTATTTT.

This chain uses TRBV5-4 with TRBJ1-2; the D is unclear. This CDR3 spans 13 amino acids. Germline CDR1 and CDR2: SGHNT and YYREEE (reference sequence). Trimming took 5 bases from V and 0 from J, leaving 8 bases between them. The CDR3 nucleotides are TGTGCCAGCAGTCCCACCCCTAACTATGGCTACACCTTC. It is translated as CASSPTPNYGYTF.

This chain links TRBV7-2 with TRBJ2-1, with no clear D. The germline V and J ends were trimmed by 0 bases and 3 bases, with 6 bases remaining between them. The CDR3 spans 14 residues. Germline loops: CDR1 SGHTA, CDR2 FQGNSA. This chain's CDR3 is CASSLAGYYNEQFF. CDR3 nucleotide sequence: TGTGCCAGCAGCTTAGCAGGTTACTACAATGAGCAGTTCTTC.

This rearrangement joins TRBV2 to TRBJ2-1; 8 bases line up with TRBD2. Germline lookup yields CDR1 SNHLY and CDR2 FYNNEI. V trimming: 4 bases; J trimming: 8 bases; junction bases outside the gene matches: 7. CDR3 length: 14 residues. CDR3 protein: CASSVSGSLHEQFF. DNA of the CDR3: TGTGCCAGCAGTGTAAGCGGGAGTCTCCATGAGCAGTTCTTC.

The chain couples TRBV20-1 to TRBJ2-1, with 10 bases matching TRBD2. V was pared by 3 bases and J by 7 bases, with 9 bases of the junction left unmatched. Germline V gives CDR1 DFQATT, CDR2 SNEGSKA (reference sequence). The CDR3 consists of 15 residues. CDR3 in amino acids: CSASPPASGGNEQFF. CDR3 coding DNA: TGCAGTGCTAGTCCCCCGGCTAGCGGGGGAAATGAGCAGTTCTTC.

This clonotype was seen once. J is TRBJ2-5 and V is TRBV9; D is unresolved. Germline CDR1 is SGDLS and CDR2 is YYNGEE. The V gene lost 3 bases and the J gene lost 5 bases, with 8 bases spanning the gap. The CDR3 has 12 residues. CDR3 sequence (DNA): TGTGCCAGCAGCGGAGGCTTGGAGACCCAGTACTTC. The encoded protein is CASSGGLETQYF.

The gene calls are TRBV30 and TRBJ2-2; perhaps TRBD2 as D (6 bases). V lost 3 bases and J 3 bases, leaving 11 bases between the germline ends. CDR1 and CDR2 (germline): GTSNPN, SVGIG (reference sequence). There are 14 residues in the CDR3. CDR3 residues: CAWRFTGDTGELFF. The CDR3, as DNA: TGTGCCTGGAGATTCACGGGAGACACCGGGGAGCTGTTTTTT.

The chain joins TRBV9 to TRBJ2-3; no firm D call. Germline CDR1 SGDLS, CDR2 YYNGEE. The CDR3 extends over 13 amino acids. Deletions cut 4 bases from V and 9 bases from J, with 15 bases between. As DNA, the CDR3 is TGTGCCAGCAGCTCCCCAGACGGGTTGACGCAGTATTTT. Protein sequence: CASSSPDGLTQYF.

The gene calls are TRBV30 and TRBJ2-1; D ambiguous. The CDR3 is 12 residues long. Germline V gene lookup returns CDR1 GTSNPN and CDR2 SVGIG (reference sequence). V was clipped by 2 bases and J by 7 bases, with 9 bases between them. CDR3 amino acids: CAWSRSVNEQFF. In DNA, the CDR3 is TGTGCCTGGAGTAGGTCGGTGAATGAGCAGTTCTTC.

This clonotype appeared once. The V call is TRBV4-2, the J call TRBJ2-4, with D tentatively TRBD2 (6 bases). Germline lookup yields CDR1 LGHNA and CDR2 YNFKEQ. The V gene lost 0 bases and the J gene lost 0 bases, with 9 bases spanning the gap. The CDR3 has 16 amino acids. The CDR3 DNA sequence: TGTGCCAGCAGCCAAGACGGGAGCACAGCCAAAAACATTCAGTACTTC. Its protein is CASSQDGSTAKNIQYF.

The chain joins TRBV12-3 or TRBV12-4 to TRBJ2-7, with unresolved D. With 1 base removed from V and 0 bases from J, the gap between germline ends came to 7 bases. The CDR3 covers 14 residues. The CDR3 loop is CASSLGRYSYEQYF. The CDR3 nucleotides read TGTGCCAGCAGTTTAGGGCGGTACTCCTACGAGCAGTACTTC.

This clonotype was counted a single time. The chain uses TRBV9 and TRBJ2-3, with D possibly called TRBD1 or TRBD2 (5 bases each). Germline lookup yields CDR1 SGDLS and CDR2 YYNGEE. V was pared by 0 bases and J by 1 base, with 9 bases between. This CDR3 spans 15 amino acids. The CDR3 region has the DNA TGTGCCAGCAGCGTAGTGGGGGTCCGCACAGATACGCAGTATTTT. Translated, it gives CASSVVGVRTDTQYF.

The CDR3 region is CAISVASTSTDTQYF. The CDR3 DNA sequence: TGTGCCATCAGTGTGGCAAGTACTAGCACAGATACGCAGTATTTT. The chain links TRBV10-3 to TRBJ2-3; no definite D call. The CDR3 contains 15 residues. Trimming took off 4 bases at V and 0 bases at J, with 11 bases between the two ends. The germline gives CDR1 ENHRY, CDR2 SYGVKD.

This clonotype occurred once. The CDR3, as DNA: TGTGCCAGCGGACAGCCCTATAGCAATCAGCCCCAGCATTTT. Translated, it gives CASGQPYSNQPQHF. V gene TRBV19 combines with J gene TRBJ1-5; D is perhaps TRBD1 (6 bases). The germline CDR1 and CDR2 sequences are LNHDA and SQIVND (reference sequence). The CDR3 is 14 residues long. Trimming took 9 bases from V and 0 from J, leaving 12 bases between them.

A single count supports this clonotype. The chain is built from TRBV3-1 and TRBJ2-3; D is perhaps TRBD2 (6 bases). Germline V gives CDR1 LGHDT, CDR2 YNNKEL (reference sequence). V shed 7 bases and J shed 4 bases, with 15 bases lying between them. The CDR3 spans 14 residues. CDR3: CASTKGGVSDTQYF. Here the CDR3 DNA reads TGTGCCAGCACCAAGGGAGGAGTGTCAGATACGCAGTATTTT.

The chain has TRBV18 and TRBJ2-1; D remains ambiguous. Per the germline V gene, CDR1 is KGHSH and CDR2 is LQKENI. This CDR3 contains 11 residues. Trimming left V 2 bases short and J 12 bases short, with 8 bases between. DNA of the CDR3: TGTGCCAGCTCACCAATAAGGGTGCAGTTCTTC. Its protein product is CASSPIRVQFF.

V is TRBV24-1 and J is TRBJ2-2; D is possibly TRBD1 or TRBD2 (5 bases each). The V gene's germline CDR1 is KGHDR and CDR2 SFDVKD. V was pared by 4 bases and J by 1 base, with 9 bases between. This CDR3 is built from 15 residues. This chain's CDR3 is CATSEGTGNTGELFF. In DNA, the CDR3 is TGTGCCACCAGTGAGGGGACGGGGAACACCGGGGAGCTGTTTTTT.